Following are 25 T cell receptor beta chains from one sample sequenced in a study of CD8+ T cells in alopecia areata. The sample's treatment: oral pan-JAK inhibitor, 5-10 mg twice daily. RNA extraction and reverse transcription yielded cDNA as sequencing template. Generated by immunoSEQ multiplex PCR, the TCRdb table keeps only in-frame clones and is missing some. This sample has a few hundred thousand clones; roughly two fifths occur once, and the top ten carry under 0.55%. Sample: CD4+ T cells sorted from blood, taken at approximately week 30, from a patient treated with tofacitinib. Receptor source: a human donor with alopecia areata.

The gene calls are TRBV18 and TRBJ1-1; 7 bases map to TRBD1. The junction had 5 bases not matched to a gene; V was cut back by 3 bases and J by 4 bases. The CDR3 has 14 amino acids. Germline values: CDR1 KGHSH, CDR2 LQKENI. CDR3 DNA sequence: TGTGCCAGCTCACCTGACAGGGTGCTCACTGAAGCTTTCTTT. Protein product: CASSPDRVLTEAFF.

J is TRBJ1-2 and V is TRBV30, with 8 nucleotides matching TRBD1. Per germline, CDR1 GTSNPN and CDR2 SVGIG (reference sequence). This CDR3 contains 15 residues. With 0 bases clipped from V and 5 bases from J, the junction kept 8 bases outside the gene matches. CDR3 region: CAWSVYQGAGYGYTF. The CDR3 coding sequence is TGTGCCTGGAGTGTATACCAGGGGGCAGGATATGGCTACACCTTC. The whole variable domain, remainder taken from reference TRBV30 and TRBJ1-2, is SQTIHQWPATLVQPVGSPLSLECTVEGTSNPNLYWYRQAAGRGLQLLFYSVGIGQISSEVPQNLSASRPQDRQFILSSKKLLLSDSGFYLCAWSVYQGAGYGYTFGSGTRLTVV.

This clone has more than one count but fewer than ten. The chain joins TRBV7-6 to TRBJ1-2, with D unresolved. The ends were cut back, 1 base at V and 4 bases at J, with 7 bases in the middle. Germline loops: CDR1 SGHVS, CDR2 FNYEAQ. The length of the CDR3 is 13 residues. The CDR3 nucleotides read TGTGCCAGCAGCTTAGGGGAGAGCTATGGCTACACCTTC. Protein: CASSLGESYGYTF.

J is TRBJ2-3 and V is TRBV5-1, with no clear D. Germline CDR1 is SGHRS and CDR2 is YFSETQ. Trimming took 4 bases from V and 6 from J, leaving 9 bases between them. The CDR3 spans 12 residues. In DNA, the CDR3 is TGCGCCAGCAGCGCTCTTGGGGATACGCAGTATTTT. Protein product: CASSALGDTQYF.

The V gene is TRBV7-9, the J gene TRBJ1-2; D perhaps matches TRBD1 (5 bases). Trimming stripped 4 bases from V and 8 bases from J, with 20 bases between. This CDR3 is built from 15 residues. Germline V CDR1 and CDR2: SEHNR, FQNEAQ (reference sequence). This CDR3 reads CASSSPQGKFRGYTF. CDR3 nucleotide sequence: TGTGCCAGCAGCTCCCCCCAGGGAAAATTCAGAGGCTACACCTTC.

This clone showed up just a few times. The V and J genes are TRBV7-2 and TRBJ2-3; 11 bases are a match to TRBD2. Trimming took 5 bases from V and 6 from J; bases not matched to a gene: 7. Germline values: CDR1 SGHTA, CDR2 FQGNSA. This CDR3 is 15 amino acids long. The CDR3 here is CASSPYTSGSDTQYF. CDR3 coding DNA: TGTGCCAGCAGCCCATACACTAGCGGGAGCGATACGCAGTATTTT.

The chain has TRBV29-1 and TRBJ1-1, with a weak D call TRBD1 (5 bases). The CDR3 is made up of 16 amino acids. The ends were cut back, 0 bases at V and 5 bases at J, with 19 bases in the middle. Germline lookup yields CDR1 SQVTM and CDR2 ANQGSEA. CDR3 loop: CSVEDLPQGLATEAFF. The CDR3 bases are TGCAGCGTTGAAGATCTTCCGCAGGGTCTAGCTACTGAAGCTTTCTTT.

V and J are TRBV2 and TRBJ1-5; 9 bases map to TRBD1. Losses at the gene ends were 8 bases for V and 4 bases for J; bases not matched to a gene: 3. CDR1 is SNHLY, CDR2 FYNNEI, per germline. CDR3 length: 13 residues. The CDR3 spells CASRQGGNQPQHF. CDR3 coding DNA: TGTGCCAGCCGACAGGGGGGTAATCAGCCCCAGCATTTT.

This clone was found once. The V and J genes are TRBV27 and TRBJ2-5, with D uncertain. The J call is in doubt because the DNA end fits TRBJ2-7 better. The length of the CDR3 is 13 residues. CDR1 and CDR2 (germline): MNHEY, SMNVEV (reference sequence). The CDR3 bases are TGTGCCAGCAGTTTTAATAGCCCCTACGAGCAGTACTTC. The encoded protein is CASSFNSPYEQYF.

The chain has TRBV5-6 and TRBJ1-6, with D uncertain. CDR3 length: 14 amino acids. V lost 0 bases to trimming and J lost 7 bases, with 8 bases between them. Germline assignment: CDR1 SGHDT and CDR2 YYEEEE. In nucleotides, the CDR3 is TGTGCCAGCAGCTTGGGGCGGGTGAATTCACCCCTCCACTTT. This sequence encodes CASSLGRVNSPLHF. The full variable domain, with the rest looked up from reference TRBV5-6 and TRBJ1-6, is DAGVTQSPTHLIKTRGQQVTLRCSPKSGHDTVSWYQQALGQGPQFIFQYYEEEERQRGNFPDRFSGHQFPNYSSELNVNALLLGDSALYLCASSLGRVNSPLHFGNGTRLTVT.

This clone was detected a few times. Other DNA sequences in this sample translate to the same CDR3. The chain joins TRBV7-3 to TRBJ2-2; D may be TRBD2 (6 bases). This CDR3 is built from 15 residues. Germline V gives CDR1 SGHTA, CDR2 FQGTGA. The V gene lost 5 bases and the J gene lost 0 bases, with 10 bases spanning the gap. This chain's CDR3 is CASSPGLANTGELFF. In nucleotides, the CDR3 is TGTGCCAGCAGCCCGGGACTTGCGAACACCGGGGAGCTGTTTTTT.

This sequence joins TRBV29-1 and TRBJ1-2; D possibly corresponds to TRBD1 (6 bases). The CDR3 sequence is 13 residues long. Deletions cut 3 bases from V and 2 bases from J, with 10 bases between. Per the germline V gene, CDR1 is SQVTM and CDR2 is ANQGSEA. The CDR3 coding sequence is TGCAGCGTTGAGGGACACCGAAACTATGGCTACACCTTC. Translation: CSVEGHRNYGYTF.

This chain links TRBV9 with TRBJ1-1; TRBD1 matches 12 bases. V was clipped by 4 bases and J by 4 bases; unmatched bases: 5. CDR1 is SGDLS, CDR2 YYNGEE, per germline. The CDR3 consists of 15 residues. CDR3 coding DNA: TGTGCCAGCAGCTCCTCGGGACAGGGGGCCACTGAAGCTTTCTTT. It codes for CASSSSGQGATEAFF. Looking up the rest from reference TRBV9 and TRBJ1-1 gives the full variable domain: DSGVTQTPKHLITATGQRVTLRCSPRSGDLSVYWYQQSLDQGLQFLIQYYNGEERAKGNILERFSAQQFPDLHSELNLSSLELGDSALYFCASSSSGQGATEAFFGQGTRLTVV.

This sequence joins TRBV18 and TRBJ1-5; D uncertain. Per the germline V gene, CDR1 is KGHSH and CDR2 is LQKENI. The V end was cut by 6 bases, the J end by 1 base, with 13 bases between. This CDR3 comprises 15 residues. As DNA, the CDR3 is TGTGCCAGCTCTCATAAGACGGAGAGCAATCAGCCCCAGCATTTT. It codes for CASSHKTESNQPQHF.

The chain is built from TRBV14 and TRBJ1-2, with 10 bases matching TRBD1. The CDR3 runs to 15 residues. V gave up 5 bases and J gave up 8 bases; unmatched junction bases: 11. Germline V gives CDR1 SGHDN, CDR2 FVKESK. Here the CDR3 DNA reads TGTGCCAGCAGCGCCGAGGACAGGGGGTCCAGCGGCTACACCTTC. The encoded protein is CASSAEDRGSSGYTF. Full variable domain (missing parts from reference TRBV14 and TRBJ1-2): EAGVTQFPSHSVIEKGQTVTLRCDPISGHDNLYWYRRVMGKEIKFLLHFVKESKQDESGMPNNRFLAERTGGTYSTLKVQPAELEDSGVYFCASSAEDRGSSGYTFGSGTRLTVV.

This rearrangement joins TRBV11-2 to TRBJ2-5; 14 bases match TRBD2. Per the germline V gene, CDR1 is SGHAT and CDR2 is FQNNGV. After removal of 4 bases from V and 5 bases from J, the junction contained 9 bases not matched to a gene. The CDR3 has 17 residues. The CDR3 is CASSSGTSGGFGETQYF. Written as DNA, the CDR3 is TGTGCCAGCAGCTCGGGGACTAGCGGGGGTTTTGGGGAGACCCAGTACTTC.

The chain employs TRBV25-1 and TRBJ2-7; D uncertain. The germline CDR1 and CDR2 sequences are MGHDK and SYGVNS. The CDR3 length is 13 residues. V lost 1 base and J lost 2, with 6 bases in between. The CDR3, as DNA: TGTGCCAGCAGTGAATTTCACACCTACGAGCAGTACTTC. Translating gives CASSEFHTYEQYF.

The rearrangement joins TRBV7-9 to TRBJ1-5, with D unclear. The CDR3 is 13 amino acids. V lost 5 bases and J lost 6, with 11 bases in between. CDR1 is SEHNR, CDR2 FQNEAQ, per germline (reference sequence). The DNA for the CDR3 is TGTGCCAGCAGCCTCGATTGGGGTCAGCCCCAGCATTTT. Translating gives CASSLDWGQPQHF.

This sequence joins TRBV14 and TRBJ2-3; 14 bases match TRBD2. After removal of 4 bases from V and 0 bases from J, the junction contained 9 bases not matched to a gene. This CDR3 is 19 amino acids long. CDR1 is SGHDN, CDR2 FVKESK, per germline. This CDR3 is CASSPSRLAGGPSTDTQYF. CDR3 coding DNA: TGTGCCAGCAGCCCCTCACGACTAGCGGGAGGGCCTAGCACAGATACGCAGTATTTT.

This clone was found once. This chain connects TRBV15 to TRBJ2-2; a weak D match, TRBD1 (5 bases). V was clipped by 1 base and J by 1 base, with 7 bases between them. The CDR3 has 15 amino acids. In germline, CDR1 is LNHNV, CDR2 YYDKDF (reference sequence). CDR3 DNA sequence: TGTGCCACCAGCAGAGTTGGACAGAACACCGGGGAGCTGTTTTTT. It translates to CATSRVGQNTGELFF. Looking up the rest from reference TRBV15 and TRBJ2-2 gives the full variable domain: DAMVIQNPRYQVTQFGKPVTLSCSQTLNHNVMYWYQQKSSQAPKLLFHYYDKDFNNEADTPDNFQSRRPNTSFCFLDIRSPGLGDTAMYLCATSRVGQNTGELFFGEGSRLTVL.

The chain links TRBV27 to TRBJ1-5, with TRBD1 as a possible D gene (6 bases). Deletions cut 6 bases from V and 3 bases from J, with 12 bases between. CDR1 and CDR2 from the germline V gene are MNHEY and SMNVEV (reference sequence). This CDR3 comprises 14 residues. CDR3 coding DNA: TGTGCCAGCAGAAAGGACAGTTTCAATCAGCCCCAGCATTTT. Its protein product is CASRKDSFNQPQHF.

The chain carries TRBV9 and TRBJ1-2, with 8 bases identical to TRBD1. The CDR3 extends over 14 amino acids. From germline, CDR1 is SGDLS and CDR2 YYNGEE. V lost 3 bases and J lost 10; bases outside the gene matches: 11. This chain's CDR3 is CASSAHIDRGAYTF. CDR3 coding DNA: TGTGCCAGCAGCGCCCACATCGACAGGGGCGCCTACACCTTC.

This clone came up a few times. This chain connects TRBV5-1 to TRBJ1-1; 9 bases align to TRBD1. Germline CDR1 is SGHRS and CDR2 is YFSETQ. V lost 0 bases to trimming and J lost 1 base; unmatched junction nucleotides: 7. The CDR3 is 17 amino acids. The CDR3 reads CASSLARGQGWNTEAFF. CDR3 nucleotide sequence: TGCGCCAGCAGCTTGGCCAGAGGACAGGGGTGGAACACTGAAGCTTTCTTT.

The chain joins TRBV5-4 to TRBJ2-7; 8 bases line up with TRBD1. Germline V lookup: CDR1 SGHNT, CDR2 YYREEE (reference sequence). The CDR3 spans 16 residues. J was trimmed by 2 bases and V by 3 bases; bases with no gene match: 10. Written as DNA, the CDR3 is TGTGCCAGCAGCTCGGGACCGGGACAGGCGACCTACGAGCAGTACTTC. Its protein product is CASSSGPGQATYEQYF.

This clone was seen a handful of times. V is TRBV6-1 and J is TRBJ2-2; D unclear. The CDR3 extends over 15 amino acids. CDR1 is MNHNS, CDR2 SASEGT, per germline. Deletions cut 5 bases from V and 0 bases from J, with 10 bases between. The CDR3 DNA reads as TGTGCCAGCAGTTTGCAACGGTCGAACACCGGGGAGCTGTTTTTT. Its translation: CASSLQRSNTGELFF.